The 4 T cell receptor beta chains in this list originate from one sample, sequenced in a study of Graves' ophthalmopathy and Graves' hyperthyroidism. The authors amplified TCR beta CDR3 regions from RNA transcripts. Second-round multiplex PCR followed a first-round RT-PCR using HTBI primers. One entry per CDR3 protein results from TCRdb running MiXCR on the multiplex PCR reads. The sample consists of more than 1,000,000 distinct CDR3 sequences, approximately 35% of them appearing once. The sample consisted of peripheral blood or thyroid tissue (not recorded which). The receptors originated from an adult man with Graves' hyperthyroidism.

A few counts support this clonotype. The rearrangement uses TRBV12-5 and TRBJ2-5; 8 bases line up with TRBD1. The CDR3 loop spans 13 amino acids. Germline CDR1 and CDR2: LGHNT and FRNRAP. J gave up 8 bases and V 0 bases, and 2 bases lay outside the gene matches. The CDR3 DNA follows: TGTGCTAGTGGTTTGGTAGCAGGGGGCACCCAGTACTTC. It translates to CASGLVAGGTQYF.

The chain recombines TRBV29-1 with TRBJ2-7, with D uncertain. The CDR3 loop spans 10 amino acids. CDR1 and CDR2 from the germline V gene are SQVTM and ANQGSEA. The CDR3 region is CRALNYEQYF. As DNA, the CDR3 is TGCAGGGCCCTGAACTACGAGCAGTACTTC.

This clonotype was seen many times. The gene calls are TRBV20-1 and TRBJ1-2; D perhaps matches TRBD1 (5 bases). The CDR3 spans 12 residues. Trimming shortened V by 5 bases and J by 3 bases, and 10 bases separated the two germline ends. CDR1 and CDR2 from the germline V gene are DFQATT and SNEGSKA (reference sequence). As DNA, the CDR3 is TGCAGTGCTGGCAGGGAGGACTATGGCTACACCTTC. Protein sequence: CSAGREDYGYTF.

This clonotype was seen many times. The CDR3 region is CASQGFVAMGYTF. DNA of the CDR3: TGTGCCAGCCAAGGGTTCGTCGCGATGGGCTACACCTTC. The gene calls are TRBV19 and TRBJ1-2; no clear D. CDR3 length equals 13 residues. V lost 9 bases to trimming and J lost 8 bases, with 19 bases between them. Germline assignment: CDR1 LNHDA and CDR2 SQIVND (reference sequence).